This entry concerns a single T cell receptor beta chain. The table came from immunoSEQ multiplex PCR; TCRdb's copy has only in-frame clones and leaves some out. This sample yields under 250,000 clones, of which around 88% are seen a single time; just over 8.5% belongs to the top ten. This CDR3 has 15 amino acids. Germline V gene lookup returns CDR1 MGHRA and CDR2 YSYEKL. V dropped 2 bases and J dropped 2 bases, with 10 bases sitting between them. The sample belongs to a study of blood T cell repertoires in COVID-19. The TCR comes from a man in his forties with active or convalescent COVID-19. The chain links TRBV4-1 to TRBJ1-5; D gene uncertain. Material for sequencing was peripheral blood. DNA for the CDR3: TGCGCCAGCAGCCAACTTTTGGCAGGCAATCAGCCCCAGCATTTT. Translated, it gives CASSQLLAGNQPQHF.